The entry that follows covers one T cell receptor beta chain sequence. Its antigen remains undetermined. No quality values exist for individual bases; no much larger clone is one base distant. This entry comes from a study of CD8 T cells in ankylosing spondylitis (dated 2017 in TCRdb). Study-level background: The study set out to find disease-linked TCR variants by profiling T cell receptor beta repertoires in ankylosing spondylitis patients and healthy donors. Peripheral blood was sampled, and synovial fluid was additionally collected from ankylosing spondylitis patients. The whole study cohort included 85 to 120 healthy donors and over 20 ankylosing spondylitis patients.

What the work shows at the level of the full study, not this receptor alone: The disease-linked clones had a CD8+ phenotype and were found at relatively low frequencies in peripheral blood. Significant enrichment of the disease-linked clones was reported in matched synovial fluid samples from ankylosing spondylitis patients. Blood from ankylosing spondylitis patients appeared to be characterized by a TCR beta motif made up of under ten highly homologous amino acid variants. Some motif variants had previously been reported in the synovial fluid and blood of reactive arthritis patients, which suggests shared mechanisms of disease initiation.

For sequencing, an Illumina HiSeq 2500 was employed. Quantitative 5'-RACE with molecular barcodes was used to prepare TCR beta libraries. In the original analysis: A new computational method based on a probabilistic model of VDJ rearrangement was used to identify disease-linked TCR variants. TCRdb redid the processing of the public reads, applying fastp at Q25 and MiXCR, and retained in-frame beta chains. Duplicate CDR3 protein sequences are folded into a single record with the most common DNA and genes. These V and J calls originate from TCRdb's pipeline instead of the authors' own analysis. The sample records more than 600,000 distinct CDR3 sequences, under 20% of which are singletons. Under 20% of the sample rests with the top ten. Clipping removes 6 bases from V and 0 bases from J, with 6 as the unmatched junction base count. The CDR3, from cysteine to phenylalanine, totals 15 residues. The only DNA kept is the CDR3, 45 bases in frame from the first base. The germline V gene (reference sequence) specifies SGHKS as CDR1 and YYEKEE as CDR2.

Sequences were obtained from blood, either unsorted or a sorted T cell fraction (not recorded which). This TCR was sampled from a male donor with ankylosing spondylitis. The chain is made from TRBV5-5 and TRBJ2-3, and 8 junction bases match TRBD2. CDR3 region: CASINSGASTDTQYF. The nucleotide sequence reads TGTGCCAGCATCAATAGCGGGGCTAGCACAGATACGCAGTATTTT.